One and the same sample provided the 18 T cell receptor beta chains below, sequenced in a study of Graves' ophthalmopathy and Graves' hyperthyroidism. Using RNA transcripts, the TCR beta CDR3 regions were amplified. HTBI primers were employed in first-round RT-PCR, then a second-round multiplex PCR followed. TCRdb re-derived calls from the multiplex PCR reads in MiXCR, one entry per CDR3 protein. The profile shows more than 1,000,000 distinct CDR3 sequences, about two fifths of them singletons. Sequencing was carried out using peripheral blood or thyroid tissue (not recorded which). The receptors shown here come from an adult man with Graves' hyperthyroidism.

Turning to this clonotype: At one of its ends the junction is not consistent with the germline gene, which may arise from a read error. This sequence joins TRBV7-2 and TRBJ2-2; 8 nucleotides agree with TRBD2. The germline V gene has CDR1 SGHTA and CDR2 FQGNSA. The CDR3 is 14 residues long. The chain's CDR3 is CASSLADISGGLFF. In DNA, the CDR3 is TGTGCCAGCAGCTTAGCCGACATCAGCGGGGGGCTGTTTTTT.

This clonotype was seen repeatedly, ten times or more. The chain employs TRBV20-1 and TRBJ2-7; perhaps TRBD1 as D (6 bases). The CDR3 contains 13 residues. Trimming removed 5 bases from V and 0 bases from J, with 11 bases in between. Germline V gives CDR1 DFQATT, CDR2 SNEGSKA (reference sequence). CDR3 nucleotide sequence: TGCAGTGCTCATAGGGGGAGCTCCTACGAGCAGTACTTC. Amino acids: CSAHRGSSYEQYF.

In its sample, this clonotype was seen a few times. The V gene is TRBV20-1, the J gene TRBJ2-7; unclear D gene. Germline V gene lookup returns CDR1 DFQATT and CDR2 SNEGSKA (reference sequence). CDR3 length: 14 amino acids. Deletions cut 0 bases from V and 0 bases from J, with 9 bases between. In DNA form, the CDR3 reads TGCAGTGCTAGAGATCGTGGGCACTCCTACGAGCAGTACTTC. It is translated as CSARDRGHSYEQYF.

There are many counts of this clonotype. The chain is built from TRBV20-1 and TRBJ2-7; 9 nucleotides align to TRBD1. In germline, CDR1 is DFQATT, CDR2 SNEGSKA (reference sequence). V shed 5 bases, J shed 2 bases, and the junction held 4 bases outside the gene matches. This CDR3 has 13 amino acids. The CDR3 nucleotides read TGCAGTGCTCCACGACAGGGGGCCTACGAGCAGTACTTC. This encodes CSAPRQGAYEQYF.

This clonotype was seen more than once but under ten times. Written as DNA, the CDR3 is TGTGCCAGCAGGTATACGGGACAAGGCTCTGGAAACACCATATATTTT. Protein product: CASRYTGQGSGNTIYF. The chain joins TRBV6-1 to TRBJ1-3, with a possible D match to TRBD1 (6 bases). There are 16 residues in the CDR3. The germline gives CDR1 MNHNS, CDR2 SASEGT. With 6 bases removed from V and 0 bases from J, the gap between germline ends came to 15 bases.

This chain joins TRBV30 and TRBJ1-1, with TRBD1 matching over 7 bases. The trim removed 3 bases at V and 1 base at J, leaving 2 bases unmatched. The germline V gene has CDR1 GTSNPN and CDR2 SVGIG (reference sequence). The CDR3 spans 13 residues. The CDR3 here is CAWRGDRNTEAFF. As DNA, the CDR3 is TGTGCCTGGAGAGGGGACAGGAACACTGAAGCTTTCTTT.

The sample holds a few counts of this clonotype. The gene calls are TRBV10-3 and TRBJ2-7, with D uncertain. Between the trimmed V and J ends, which lost 0 bases and 3 bases, there was a span of 12 bases. Germline assignment: CDR1 ENHRY and CDR2 SYGVKD. The CDR3 totals 15 residues. The CDR3, as DNA: TGTGCCATCAGTGAGTCGGCAGTAGCCTACTACGAGCAGTACTTC. As protein: CAISESAVAYYEQYF.

This chain uses TRBV7-2 with TRBJ2-5; 9 bases match TRBD2. This CDR3 has 18 amino acids. The germline CDR1 and CDR2 sequences are SGHTA and FQGNSA. J lost 5 bases, V lost 0 bases, and 13 bases had no gene match. The CDR3 DNA is TGTGCCAGCAGCTTAGCGCGACTAGCGGTAGGGGTGCGTGAGACCCAGTACTTC. As protein: CASSLARLAVGVRETQYF.

There are many counts of this clonotype. The rearrangement uses TRBV10-3 and TRBJ2-7; 10 positions agree with TRBD1. Germline V gene data show CDR1 as ENHRY and CDR2 as SYGVKD. The CDR3 has 15 amino acids. J gave up 0 bases and V 6 bases, and 5 bases lay outside the gene matches. The chain's CDR3 is CAIRTGTGDSYEQYF. The CDR3 region has the DNA TGTGCCATCAGGACCGGGACAGGGGACTCCTACGAGCAGTACTTC.

This clonotype was counted many times. The gene calls are TRBV7-9 and TRBJ1-4; D is undetermined. V was clipped by 6 bases and J by 8 bases, with 10 bases between them. The CDR3 runs to 12 residues. The germline gives CDR1 SEHNR, CDR2 FQNEAQ (reference sequence). CDR3: CASRDMREKLFF. DNA for the CDR3: TGTGCCAGCAGAGATATGAGGGAAAAACTGTTTTTT.

About this clonotype: This may come from a read error, since a much larger clone is one base off. J is TRBJ2-7 and V is TRBV29-1; D gene unclear. This CDR3 is built from 12 residues. Germline V gene lookup returns CDR1 SQVTM and CDR2 ANQGSEA. Trimming removed 7 bases from V and 3 bases from J, with 13 bases in between. In DNA, the CDR3 is TGCAGCGCTGGCAAGGGTGTCTACGAGCAGTACTTC. Its protein is CSAGKGVYEQYF.

This clonotype was detected many times. The chain employs TRBV20-1 and TRBJ2-5; D may be TRBD1 or TRBD2 (5 bases each). The CDR3 length is 14 residues. Germline CDR1 reads DFQATT; CDR2 reads SNEGSKA (reference sequence). V shed 1 base and J shed 5 bases, with 14 bases lying between them. The CDR3 sequence is CSARVPGRRETQYF. DNA for the CDR3: TGCAGTGCTAGAGTTCCGGGACGGAGGGAGACCCAGTACTTC.

This clonotype was detected ten times or more. The CDR3 reads CASSQVSGVTETQYF. The DNA for the CDR3 is TGTGCCAGCAGCCAAGTCTCGGGCGTGACGGAGACCCAGTACTTC. The V and J genes are TRBV4-2 and TRBJ2-5; D not resolved. Germline CDR1 and CDR2: LGHNA and YNFKEQ. Trimming removed 1 base at V and 5 bases at J, with 14 bases between. The CDR3 covers 15 residues.

This clonotype was found a few times. The chain is built from TRBV12-3 or TRBV12-4 and TRBJ1-4, with D maybe TRBD1 (5 bases). The CDR3 is made up of 15 amino acids. V lost 1 base to trimming and J lost 5 bases, with 11 bases between them. CDR3 sequence reads: CASSLGGKANEKLFF. DNA for the CDR3: TGTGCCAGCAGTTTAGGGGGGAAAGCAAATGAAAAACTGTTTTTT.

The rearrangement joins TRBV6-2 or TRBV6-3 to TRBJ2-2, with D possibly being TRBD1 (5 bases). Trimming stripped 2 bases from V and 1 base from J, with 8 bases between. The CDR3 runs 15 residues. The germline V gene has CDR1 MNHEY and CDR2 SVGEGT. CDR3 loop: CASSYGAGNTGELFF. The CDR3 nucleotides read TGTGCCAGCAGTTACGGGGCAGGGAACACCGGGGAGCTGTTTTTT.

This clonotype was counted many times. This chain joins TRBV7-2 and TRBJ2-5, with 10 bases that match TRBD1. The germline CDR1 and CDR2 sequences are SGHTA and FQGNSA. The V and J ends lost 6 bases and 1 base, in that order; junction bases with no gene match: 5. This CDR3 has 15 amino acids. The CDR3 DNA follows: TGTGCCAGCAGTACGGGGACAGGGGCCCAAGAGACCCAGTACTTC. Translating gives CASSTGTGAQETQYF. Full variable domain (outside the CDR3, taken from reference TRBV7-2 and TRBJ2-5): GAGVSQSPSNKVTEKGKDVELRCDPISGHTALYWYRQSLGQGLEFLIYFQGNSAPDKSGLPSDRFSAERTGGSVSTLTIQRTQQEDSAVYLCASSTGTGAQETQYFGPGTRLLVL.

This clonotype was counted between two and nine times. V is TRBV11-2 and J is TRBJ1-1; D unclear. CDR1 SGHAT and CDR2 FQNNGV come from the germline V gene. Trimming removed 4 bases from V and 4 bases from J, with 13 bases in between. The CDR3 covers 14 residues. CDR3 sequence reads: CASSYSLWRTEAFF. CDR3 nucleotides: TGTGCCAGCAGCTACAGCTTATGGCGCACTGAAGCTTTCTTT.

This clonotype has more than one count but fewer than ten. A much more abundant neighbour one base away suggests this may be a read error. The chain links TRBV7-3 to TRBJ2-7; 12 positions match TRBD1. Germline loops: CDR1 SGHTA, CDR2 FQGTGA. This CDR3 spans 15 amino acids. The V and J ends lost 5 bases and 6 bases, in that order; junction bases with no gene match: 8. The CDR3 DNA follows: TGTGCCAGCAGCCAAGATGGGACAGGGGGCGTCGAGCAGTACTTC. This translates into CASSQDGTGGVEQYF.